This T cell receptor beta chain derives from a study of PD-L1 blockade in urothelial cancer. The V gene lost 0 bases and the J gene lost 0 bases, with 6 bases spanning the gap. The CDR3 is made up of 15 amino acids. CDR1 and CDR2 (germline): KGHSH, LQKENI. Time point in this sample: pretreatment peripheral blood. The data were produced by immunoSEQ multiplex PCR, yet TCRdb's version contains in-frame clones alone and is incomplete. This table has 40,000 to 50,000 clones, approximately 79% appearing once. The rearrangement links TRBV18 to TRBJ2-1; D call uncertain. This clonotype was sampled from a man aged 70 or older with urothelial cancer. This sample comprised PBMCs, obtained around atezolizumab (anti-PD-L1) treatment. The CDR3 spells CASSPPSSSYNEQFF. DNA of the CDR3: TGTGCCAGCTCACCACCCTCCAGCTCCTACAATGAGCAGTTCTTC.